The entry below gives a single T cell receptor beta chain sequence along with its context. The specificity of this receptor is unknown. Base qualities are not at hand, and no much larger clone is one base apart. In total, approximately 610 healthy bone marrow donors made up the cohort. At the time of sampling, all cohort members were nominally healthy, though unrecorded immune exposures were likely present. The donor tested CMV seronegative, placing the donor among the 300 to 400 seronegative members of the cohort. Every donor gave a peripheral blood sample, and the peripheral blood mononuclear cells from that sample were used for TCR beta sequencing. Genomic DNA extraction from the blood cell samples was performed with the Qiagen DNeasy Blood Extraction Kit. The CDR1 and CDR2 encoded by the germline V gene are ENHRY and SYGVKD. Trimming accounts for 2 bases at V and 6 bases at J, while the number of junction bases matched to no gene is 8. The CDR3 runs 16 residues from the cysteine to the phenylalanine. Only CDR3 DNA remains: 48 bases, in frame from the first base.

The sample comes from a study of cytomegalovirus exposure and HLA in healthy donors (dated by TCRdb to 2016 to 2017). Turning to the overall study: An earlier analysis of some 620 of the donors reported 250 to 300 Gb of sequence data and approximately 120 million unique TCR beta sequences obtained from 150 million to 200 million T cells. Among about 360 genotyped donors of the cohort, an average of around 240,000 unique TCR beta nucleotide sequences were sequenced per donor, around 20% of them non-productive. Typing coverage differed by locus: A, B, C, DRB1 and DQB1 were typed in roughly 620-640 donors, DQA1 in approximately 520, DPA1 in some 600, and DPB1 in just under 480. An early release covering 500 to 750 HLA-typed donors comprised approximately 300 gigabases of sequencing data and around 80 million unique TCR sequences. The aim of the study was to test whether cataloging public T cell receptors could identify signatures of past pathogen exposure. Because of strong linkage in the cohort, roughly five DR-DQ haplotypes were treated as single units for association and clustering. To predict cytomegalovirus infection status, the study brought together high-throughput TCR immunosequencing, statistical association of individual TCRs with disease status, and machine learning. In a later genetic analysis, genome-wide SNP genotypes for 398 of the 666 donors were used, and that subset was treated as a discovery cohort. In an earlier analysis of more than 550 of the donors, high-throughput TCR beta sequencing was used to judge whether each TCR beta V gene segment behaved as functional or pseudogenic. Along with the roughly 710-subject first cohort, a separate validation cohort of some 130 different subjects was used. Donor age, sex, ethnicity and CMV serostatus were collected together with the repertoire data. A later analysis re-analyzed previously published TCR beta repertoires from hundreds of donors and added high-resolution HLA genotyping to study TCR occurrence patterns. Rather than drawing on any new phenotypic data, the later analysis identified candidate immune exposures from TCR beta sequences and the way those sequences occurred across donors. All discovery cohort repertoires had been generated on a single sequencing platform. Using immunosequencing, the study profiled T cell repertoires from 666 subjects and related those repertoires to cytomegalovirus serostatus. The genetic ancestry cluster associated with self-reported Caucasian donors included 81% of the roughly 410 genotyped donors. Class I and class II HLA loci were covered by the typing at four-digit resolution. Here is what the overall study found, with its caveats: Across donors, most TCR sequences were observed very rarely, whereas some public TCRs were present in many individuals. For the cohort, immune exposure information was limited to CMV serostatus. In a later genetic analysis, fewer N-insertions in productive TCRs were reported among donors in an Asian-associated ancestry cluster than the roughly 700-donor mean. Because HLA typing was unavailable for some donors at each locus, only the typed subset was used in association tests. Because counts were too low, roughly 18 rarely observed V segments, including chromosome 9 orphons, were left out of the earlier analysis of some 640 of the donors. At a false discovery rate of 0.05, a later analysis linked approximately 18,000 TCR beta sequences to specific HLA alleles. Linkage disequilibrium might explain the correlated functional status among segregating V segments, but an unknown experimental factor could not be ruled out. The cohort was sequenced for TCR beta chains only, and without alpha or paired-chain data the features that could be detected were limited. In the study, some 160 TCR beta chains were listed as associated with cytomegalovirus. Compared with equally common non-associated chains, HLA-associated TCR beta chains in a later analysis were more clonally expanded and had lower generation probabilities. Most CMV-associated TCR beta chains appeared to be HLA-restricted in a later analysis, and the HLA associations seemed to be driven largely by CMV exposure. In a later analysis, several top co-occurrence clusters were reported to appear linked to parvovirus B19, influenza, CMV and Epstein-Barr virus. In vitro tests confirmed that three of the cytomegalovirus-associated TCR beta chains recognize cytomegalovirus antigens. In an earlier analysis of around 600 of the donors, most TCR beta V segments appeared in productive rearrangements about 87% or about 30% of the time, broadly matching IMGT annotations. The classifier was reported to diagnose cytomegalovirus status with high specificity and sensitivity in both the original cohort and the validation cohort. In a later analysis, the rate of TCR association differed among HLA loci, with DRB1 alleles having the most associated TCRs and HLA-C alleles having the fewest. When HLA alleles, especially DR and DQ, strongly co-occurred, attributing TCR associations to individual alleles was difficult. In a later genetic analysis, a missense DCLRE1C variant was associated with V-gene and J-gene trimming of TCR beta chains, and the association was replicated in an independent cohort. Some IMGT-functional V segments, including TRBV6-2 and TRBV6-3, could not be told apart with the 87-base-pair reads, so those segments were excluded. The sequencing pipeline was judged likely to have produced a cluster of highly shared sequence variants as a technical artifact. A further reported finding was that TCR beta sequences accurately predicted the HLA-A and HLA-B alleles for most subjects in the first cohort. The presence/absence analyses assumed that sequencing depth was roughly uniform across donors, and that assumption may not be true. The authors suggested that the approach could potentially be extended to other disease states and immunological phenotypes.

Library generation was performed with the immunoSEQ multiplex PCR assay. For the multiplex PCR, a mixture combining 60 forward primers for TCR Vbeta segments and 13 reverse primers for TCR Jbeta segments was used. The CDR3 region of rearranged TCR beta genes was amplified from genomic DNA with a multiplex PCR assay. The Illumina HiSeq System was used to sequence the amplified TCR beta libraries as 87-base-pair reads. As for how the authors treated the data: A later analysis counted about 80 million unique TCR beta chains across the 700 or so repertoires, and about 10 million of these chains were shared by at least two donors. Raw reads were error-corrected and collapsed into unique sequences with a nearest-neighbor algorithm that merged closely related sequences to remove PCR and sequencing errors. Alignment of CDR3 sequences to IMGT reference sequences was used to assign V, D and J gene segments. For a sequence to be retained, a match of at least six nucleotides to both a V gene segment and a J gene segment was required. A rearrangement was called productive if the CDR3 had no stop codons and remained in frame with V and J, and every other rearrangement was called non-productive. CDR3 was defined by IMGT convention, running from the second conserved V-encoded cysteine to the conserved J-encoded phenylalanine. Sequences without an unambiguous match to a single V gene segment were excluded from the earlier analysis of approximately 560 of the donors. An earlier analysis of several hundred of the donors called V segments functional above 56.7% productive rearrangements and segregating when the between-donor standard deviation exceeded 5%. A statistical classification framework was built for diagnosing cytomegalovirus status from the catalog of TCR beta chain sequences. V and J gene assignment, in a later analysis, came from comparing TCR nucleotide sequences with IMGT/GENE-DB human TR gene sequences. A later analysis assigned CDR3 sequences and most-parsimonious VDJ recombination scenarios with the TCRdist pipeline. In a later analysis, each TCR beta chain was defined by its CDR3 amino acid sequence together with its V-gene family, and reads without a unique V-gene family were excluded. To address suspected cross-contamination and a sequencing artifact, a later analysis removed several hundred highly shared, low-generation-probability nucleotide sequences. In a later analysis, a clonal expansion index was calculated for each public chain from normalized within-repertoire ranks of inferred template counts. In a later analysis, generation probabilities were computed using a VDJ recombination model fitted to out-of-frame rearrangements, and the results were checked against IGoR. A later analysis scored TCR-TCR, TCR-HLA and TCR-CMV co-occurrence with hypergeometric tests, applying a repertoire-size bias correction to TCR pairs. In a later analysis, false discovery rates were estimated by permuting HLA or CMV assignments 20 times. In a later analysis, co-occurring TCRs were grouped with DBSCAN, and TCRdist sequence similarity was added when clustering was performed within HLA-allele-positive subsets. Repertoires with fewer than 30,000 or more than 120,000 public chains were left out of co-occurrence clustering, as were several repertoires with anomalous nucleotide sharing. TCRdb's version of the immuneACCESS table is confined to in-frame rearrangements and falls short of the full clone set. An unresolved V gene accounts for under half of the shortfall where checked; the remainder is of unknown origin. D and trimming were read from the DNA, whereas the V and J calls and clone size are those reported in that table. The sample table records about 140,000 clones; around 75% of these occur just once. The top ten clones comprise approximately 6.8% of the sample.

Sequencing was done on a sample of PBMCs. The rearranged chain carries TRBV10-3 and TRBJ2-1; 9 of the junction bases match TRBD2. This receptor was taken from a young man in good health and CMV-seronegative. At the DNA level, the sequence is TGTGCCATCAGTGAGACTGTAGCGGGAGCGTTCAATGAGCAGTTCTTC. Translation gives CAISETVAGAFNEQFF.